A selection of T cell receptor beta chains follows, all from one sample in a study of cytomegalovirus exposure and HLA in healthy donors. Profiled with immunoSEQ multiplex PCR; TCRdb holds only in-frame clones, not every one. The sample consists of tens of thousands of clones, around 84% of them appearing once. Sequencing input: PBMCs. The receptors originated from a woman aged 40 to 49 in good health and CMV-seropositive. The CDR3 runs from the conserved cysteine through the conserved F or W. D genes are given only for firm matches. Only some rows state a clone size, as once, few, many or a class for expanded clones.

D,V,J,size,length,CDR3,DNA
TRBD1,TRBV7-2,TRBJ2-3,NA,15,CASSPPGQGTDTQYF,TGTGCCAGCAGCCCCCCGGGACAGGGCACAGATACGCAGTATTTT
NA,TRBV18,TRBJ2-7,once,13,CASSPLQGNEQYF,TGTGCCAGCTCACCACTCCAGGGGAACGAGCAGTACTTC
TRBD1,TRBV6-1,TRBJ2-2,NA,15,CASSPRTGNTGELFF,TGTGCCAGCAGTCCCCGGACAGGGAACACCGGGGAGCTGTTTTTT
TRBD1,TRBV19,TRBJ1-5,NA,13,CATEDRAGQPQHF,TGTGCCACCGAGGACAGGGCGGGTCAGCCCCAGCATTTT
TRBD1,TRBV5-1,TRBJ1-1,NA,16,CASSLVSGTGAIEAFF,TGCGCCAGCAGCTTGGTATCCGGGACAGGAGCTATTGAAGCTTTCTTT
TRBD1,TRBV18,TRBJ1-5,NA,15,CASSPGTGHNQPQHF,TGTGCCAGCTCACCTGGGACAGGTCACAATCAGCCCCAGCATTTT
NA,TRBV19,TRBJ1-2,NA,17,CASSIAGDVAWIRGYTF,TGTGCCAGTAGTATTGCAGGGGATGTTGCGTGGATCCGTGGCTACACCTTC
NA,TRBV9,TRBJ1-2,once,16,CASSVEAGIRDYGYTF,TGTGCCAGCAGCGTAGAGGCAGGGATCCGGGACTATGGCTACACCTTC
NA,TRBV10-3,TRBJ1-5,few,13,CAIGPVGNQPQHF,TGTGCCATCGGGCCAGTGGGCAATCAGCCCCAGCATTTT
TRBD1,TRBV29-1,TRBJ2-7,NA,13,CSARRDSTYEQYF,TGCAGCGCCCGCCGGGACAGTACCTACGAGCAGTACTTC